The 16 T cell receptor beta chains given below trace back to one sample, sequenced in a study of PD-L1 blockade in urothelial cancer (dated by TCRdb to the late 2010s). Library prep was done by the immunoSEQ multiplex PCR assay. Here the immuneACCESS table is served through TCRdb, limited to in-frame sequences with V and J called. Missing clones are a known gap in these copies; in checked studies unresolved V genes cover under half, and the rest lacks a known reason. In all, the sample holds some 100,000 clones, and roughly nine tenths of those were seen once. The ten top clones hold about 0.92% of the sample. The material sequenced was PBMCs, taken around atezolizumab (anti-PD-L1) treatment. These receptor sequences come from a woman of 80 years or more with urothelial cancer.

The chain couples TRBV7-2 to TRBJ2-1; D is undetermined. The V gene lost 7 bases and the J gene lost 1 base, with 11 bases spanning the gap. CDR3 length: 14 amino acids. The germline V gene encodes CDR1 SGHTA and CDR2 FQGNSA. CDR3 residues: CASTTDPSYNEQFF. In nucleotides, the CDR3 is TGTGCCAGCACCACAGACCCATCCTACAATGAGCAGTTCTTC.

This sequence joins TRBV9 and TRBJ2-1, with 11 bases that match TRBD2. This CDR3 is 17 amino acids long. After removal of 0 bases from V and 10 bases from J, the junction contained 12 bases not matched to a gene. Germline CDR1 is SGDLS and CDR2 is YYNGEE. CDR3 protein: CASSVATGLAGGPEQFF. CDR3 nucleotides: TGTGCCAGCAGCGTAGCTACCGGGCTAGCGGGAGGCCCAGAGCAGTTCTTC.

The chain carries TRBV6-1 and TRBJ2-1; 7 nucleotides align to TRBD2. V lost 6 bases and J lost 4; bases outside the gene matches: 9. Germline values: CDR1 MNHNS, CDR2 SASEGT. The CDR3 extends over 15 amino acids. CDR3 nucleotides: TGTGCCAGCAGACGGGAGGCGACCCTTTACAATGAGCAGTTCTTC. This sequence encodes CASRREATLYNEQFF.

A single count supports this clone. The DNA of the CDR3 is TGCGCCAGCAGTGAGTCGAGCGCGGCTGGAAACACCATATATTTT. It is translated as CASSESSAAGNTIYF. The chain couples TRBV10-1 to TRBJ1-3, with D uncertain. This CDR3 contains 15 residues. Trimming removed 0 bases at V and 2 bases at J, with 8 bases between. CDR1 is WNHNN and CDR2 is SYGVQD in the germline V gene (reference sequence).

Regarding this clone: Relative to the germline gene, one junction end is altered; a read error may explain this. The rearrangement uses TRBV7-2 and TRBJ1-2, with 11 bases aligning to TRBD1. There are 13 residues in the CDR3. Germline CDR1 and CDR2: SGHTA and FQGNSA. The CDR3 reads CASSSRQDRGRFF. DNA for the CDR3: TGTGCCAGCAGCTCACGTCAGGACAGGGGGCGTTTTTTC.

The gene calls are TRBV5-1 and TRBJ1-1, with 9 nucleotides matching TRBD1. V trimming: 5 bases; J trimming: 1 base; junction bases outside the gene matches: 6. CDR1 is SGHRS, CDR2 YFSETQ, per germline. The CDR3 runs 15 residues. The CDR3 here is CASRPRTGANTEAFF. Written as DNA, the CDR3 is TGCGCCAGCAGACCCCGGACAGGGGCGAACACTGAAGCTTTCTTT. Full variable domain (rest looked up from reference TRBV5-1 and TRBJ1-1): KAGVTQTPRYLIKTRGQQVTLSCSPISGHRSVSWYQQTPGQGLQFLFEYFSETQRNKGNFPGRFSGRQFSNSRSEMNVSTLELGDSALYLCASRPRTGANTEAFFGQGTRLTVV.

This chain joins TRBV29-1 and TRBJ2-3; D is undetermined. Deletions cut 3 bases from V and 4 bases from J, with 8 bases between. The CDR3 consists of 12 residues. Germline-derived CDR1 and CDR2 are SQVTM and ANQGSEA. CDR3 in amino acids: CSVDQTSDTQYF. Written as DNA, the CDR3 is TGCAGCGTTGACCAGACTTCAGATACGCAGTATTTT.

The rearrangement links TRBV6-6 to TRBJ2-7; TRBD1 matches 7 bases. This CDR3 is built from 13 residues. V shed 6 bases, J shed 2 bases, and the junction held 4 bases outside the gene matches. The V gene's germline CDR1 is MNHNY and CDR2 SVGAGI (reference sequence). In DNA, the CDR3 is TGTGCCAGCAGCCAAGGGACAGCCTACGAGCAGTACTTC. This codes for CASSQGTAYEQYF.

The chain uses TRBV6-1 and TRBJ2-1; 11 nucleotides align to TRBD2. CDR1 and CDR2 (germline): MNHNS, SASEGT. The V segment lost 10 bases and the J segment 4 bases; nucleotides outside the gene matches: 6. The CDR3 has 14 amino acids. CDR3 DNA sequence: TGTGCCAACATACTAGCGGGAGCTTACAATGAGCAGTTCTTC. Its protein is CANILAGAYNEQFF.

The CDR3 sequence is CASSPPTGLSEKLFF. CDR3 DNA sequence: TGTGCCAGCTCACCACCGACAGGGTTGAGTGAAAAACTGTTTTTT. This chain uses TRBV18 with TRBJ1-4; TRBD1 agrees at 7 bases. CDR3 length equals 15 residues. V lost 0 bases and J lost 7; bases outside the gene matches: 5. Germline V gives CDR1 KGHSH, CDR2 LQKENI.

This chain uses TRBV27 with TRBJ1-4, with D perhaps TRBD1 (6 bases). The CDR3 length is 16 residues. Trimming took off 3 bases at V and 7 bases at J, with 18 bases between the two ends. The V gene's germline CDR1 is MNHEY and CDR2 SMNVEV (reference sequence). The CDR3 nucleotides read TGTGCCAGCAGTTTGGCGAATCAGGGGTCGAGTGAAAAACTGTTTTTT. Its translation: CASSLANQGSSEKLFF.

The chain links TRBV29-1 to TRBJ2-1, with 7 bases that match TRBD2. After removal of 4 bases from V and 7 bases from J, the junction contained 19 bases not matched to a gene. Germline CDR1 and CDR2: SQVTM and ANQGSEA. This CDR3 has 17 residues. The CDR3 protein is CSVVPPASGLRVNEQFF. For the CDR3, the DNA is TGCAGCGTTGTTCCTCCGGCTAGCGGCCTGCGGGTTAATGAGCAGTTCTTC.

This clone was seen once. This chain connects TRBV28 to TRBJ2-5; D is unclear. The CDR3 spans 17 residues. CDR1 and CDR2 from the germline V gene are MDHEN and SYDVKM. V was shortened by 8 bases and J by 5 bases, with 27 bases between the two germline ends. The CDR3 loop is CASPHASTPTSWETQYF. The DNA for the CDR3 is TGTGCCAGCCCTCACGCAAGTACACCCACCTCATGGGAGACCCAGTACTTC.

This rearrangement joins TRBV6-9 to TRBJ2-7; 11 nucleotides align to TRBD2. The J segment lost 4 bases and the V segment lost 6 bases, leaving 8 bases of the junction unmatched. This CDR3 contains 15 residues. The germline V gene encodes CDR1 MNHGY and CDR2 SVAAGI. The DNA for the CDR3 is TGTGCCAGCAGCCATAGCGGGAGGGCCGGGTACGAGCAGTACTTC. It specifies CASSHSGRAGYEQYF.

The V gene is TRBV11-3, the J gene TRBJ2-5, with D uncertain. With 5 bases removed from V and 2 bases from J, the gap between germline ends came to 9 bases. The CDR3 is 13 residues long. Germline loops: CDR1 SGHNT, CDR2 YENEEA. As DNA, the CDR3 is TGTGCCAGCAGCCCCCACCAGCAAGAGACCCAGTACTTC. It codes for CASSPHQQETQYF. The full variable domain, with the rest looked up from reference TRBV11-3 and TRBJ2-5, is EAGVVQSPRYKIIEKKQPVAFWCNPISGHNTLYWYLQNLGQGPELLIRYENEEAVDDSQLPKDRFSAERLKGVDSTLKIQPAELGDSAVYLCASSPHQQETQYFGPGTRLLVL.

The chain combines TRBV19 with TRBJ1-2, with TRBD1 as a possible D gene (6 bases). This CDR3 is 14 amino acids long. V was clipped by 7 bases and J by 0 bases, with 12 bases between them. Per the germline V gene, CDR1 is LNHDA and CDR2 is SQIVND (reference sequence). CDR3 in amino acids: CASTPTGTNYGYTF. CDR3 nucleotides: TGTGCCAGTACCCCGACAGGTACTAACTATGGCTACACCTTC.